The rows below give T cell receptor beta chains drawn from one sample of a study of long-term antiretroviral therapy in people with HIV. This table comes from immunoSEQ multiplex PCR, and its TCRdb copy is limited to in-frame clones, with some not included. The repertoire includes roughly 20,000 clones, about 80% of them detected once, and roughly 10% sits in the top ten. Sequences were derived from unsorted PBMCs, sampled 4.1 years after starting antiretroviral therapy. These receptor sequences come from a middle-aged woman with HIV. CDR3s include the opening cysteine and the closing phenylalanine or tryptophan. The D gene is left open where the match is weak. Part of the rows lack a size; the others show once, few, many or a class for expanded clones.

d_gene: TRBD1; v_gene: TRBV7-9; j_gene: TRBJ1-4; abundance: NA; CDR3nt: TGTGCCAGCGGACCGGGACAGCTGGGTTTGAACGAAAAACTGTTTTTT; CDR3aa: CASGPGQLGLNEKLFF
d_gene: NA; v_gene: TRBV7-9; j_gene: TRBJ1-2; abundance: once; CDR3nt: TGTGCCAGCAGCTTAGTAGGCGGCCCCTATGGCTACACCTTC; CDR3aa: CASSLVGGPYGYTF
d_gene: NA; v_gene: TRBV7-8; j_gene: TRBJ1-1; abundance: NA; CDR3nt: TGTGCCAGCAGCTTAACAACAGGGTCCAAATTGTCTGAAGCTTTCTTT; CDR3aa: CASSLTTGSKLSEAFF
d_gene: NA; v_gene: TRBV6-4; j_gene: TRBJ2-1; abundance: NA; CDR3nt: TGTGCCAGCAGTGACTCGATTCACAATGAGCAGTTCTTC; CDR3aa: CASSDSIHNEQFF
d_gene: TRBD1; v_gene: TRBV10-2; j_gene: TRBJ1-2; abundance: few; CDR3nt: TGCGCCAGCAGTGACTCCGGGGACAGGGATATATTCTATGGCTACACCTTC; CDR3aa: CASSDSGDRDIFYGYTF
d_gene: TRBD2; v_gene: TRBV5-1; j_gene: TRBJ2-7; abundance: NA; CDR3nt: TGCGCCAGCAGCTTACCGGGACTAGCGGGCCTGAAAGATGCCTACGAGCAGTACTTC; CDR3aa: CASSLPGLAGLKDAYEQYF
d_gene: NA; v_gene: TRBV10-1; j_gene: TRBJ1-1; abundance: NA; CDR3nt: TGCGCCAGCAGTGAGAACTCCGGGAAAGTCGCTTTCTTT; CDR3aa: CASSENSGKVAFF
d_gene: TRBD1; v_gene: TRBV10-2; j_gene: TRBJ1-4; abundance: NA; CDR3nt: TGCGCCAGCAGCGATGGAGGGGGCGAAAAACTGTTTTTT; CDR3aa: CASSDGGGEKLFF
d_gene: NA; v_gene: TRBV4-1; j_gene: TRBJ2-3; abundance: NA; CDR3nt: TGCGCCAGCAGCCAAGATCTTGAGGGAGACCTAGATACGCAGTATTTT; CDR3aa: CASSQDLEGDLDTQYF
d_gene: NA; v_gene: TRBV27; j_gene: TRBJ1-5; abundance: NA; CDR3nt: TGTGCCAGCAGACAGGTTGACAATCAGCCCCAGCATTTT; CDR3aa: CASRQVDNQPQHF
d_gene: TRBD2; v_gene: TRBV4-3; j_gene: TRBJ2-1; abundance: NA; CDR3nt: TGCGCCAGCAGCCAATTCGGGCCTGGGACAAGGGCGGGGGGGGCTGATGAGCAGTTCTTC; CDR3aa: CASSQFGPGTRAGGADEQFF
d_gene: TRBD2; v_gene: TRBV5-1; j_gene: TRBJ2-2; abundance: NA; CDR3nt: TGCGCCAGCAGCTCTAGGACTAGCGGAGCGAACACCGGGGAGCTGTTTTTT; CDR3aa: CASSSRTSGANTGELFF
d_gene: NA; v_gene: TRBV5-1; j_gene: TRBJ1-4; abundance: NA; CDR3nt: TGCGCCAGCAGCACAGACGGTCAACCAGGGGAAAAACTGTTTTTT; CDR3aa: CASSTDGQPGEKLFF
d_gene: TRBD2; v_gene: TRBV7-9; j_gene: TRBJ2-1; abundance: NA; CDR3nt: TGTGCCAGCAGCTTAGGGACTAGCGGGGGGGCCTTTTATGAGCAGTTCTTC; CDR3aa: CASSLGTSGGAFYEQFF
d_gene: TRBD1; v_gene: TRBV19; j_gene: TRBJ2-1; abundance: NA; CDR3nt: TGTGCCAGTAGGACCTCCGTCGCGGGACAGGCTTTTTGGAATGAGCAGTTCTTC; CDR3aa: CASRTSVAGQAFWNEQFF
d_gene: NA; v_gene: TRBV5-1; j_gene: TRBJ2-1; abundance: few; CDR3nt: TGCGCCAGCAGCGTGGCCTATTTGGGGGGAGGCTACAATGAGCAGTTCTTC; CDR3aa: CASSVAYLGGGYNEQFF
d_gene: TRBD2; v_gene: TRBV12-5; j_gene: TRBJ2-1; abundance: NA; CDR3nt: TGTGCTAGTGGTTTGCCTCCCCGACGGGGAGGGCCCCATGAGCAGTTCTTC; CDR3aa: CASGLPPRRGGPHEQFF
d_gene: TRBD1; v_gene: TRBV6-1; j_gene: TRBJ1-5; abundance: NA; CDR3nt: TGTGCCAGCAGCTTACAGGGGGTTCAGCCCCAGCATTTT; CDR3aa: CASSLQGVQPQHF
d_gene: NA; v_gene: TRBV5-6; j_gene: TRBJ1-6; abundance: NA; CDR3nt: TGTGCCAGCAGCTTGGTCGGCCTACGGAATTCACCCCTCCACTTT; CDR3aa: CASSLVGLRNSPLHF
d_gene: TRBD1; v_gene: TRBV11-2; j_gene: TRBJ2-7; abundance: NA; CDR3nt: TGTGCCAGCAGCTTAGGAGCCACAGGGGGCTACGAGCAGTACTTC; CDR3aa: CASSLGATGGYEQYF
d_gene: NA; v_gene: TRBV9; j_gene: TRBJ2-5; abundance: NA; CDR3nt: TGTGCCAGCAGCGTAGTCGGGGGCCAAGAGACCCAGTACTTC; CDR3aa: CASSVVGGQETQYF
d_gene: TRBD1; v_gene: TRBV4-3; j_gene: TRBJ2-7; abundance: NA; CDR3nt: TGCGCCAGCAGCCAAGACCACCTAGGGGGCAGAGAGCAGTACTTC; CDR3aa: CASSQDHLGGREQYF
d_gene: NA; v_gene: TRBV27; j_gene: TRBJ1-2; abundance: NA; CDR3nt: TGTGCCAGCAGCCCTACAGTGGGGCGGGATGGCTACACCTTC; CDR3aa: CASSPTVGRDGYTF
d_gene: NA; v_gene: TRBV6-5; j_gene: TRBJ2-7; abundance: NA; CDR3nt: TGTGCCAGCAGTTCCCCCTCCGGACCTTGGCCCTACGAGCAGTACTTC; CDR3aa: CASSSPSGPWPYEQYF
d_gene: NA; v_gene: TRBV5-1; j_gene: TRBJ2-1; abundance: NA; CDR3nt: TGCGCCAGCAGCTTAGACTTAGAGCAGTTCTTC; CDR3aa: CASSLDLEQFF
d_gene: TRBD1; v_gene: TRBV6-6; j_gene: TRBJ2-7; abundance: NA; CDR3nt: TGTGCCAGCAGATCAGACAGGGACCCCCTCGAGCAGTACTTC; CDR3aa: CASRSDRDPLEQYF
d_gene: TRBD2; v_gene: TRBV7-6; j_gene: TRBJ2-1; abundance: NA; CDR3nt: TGTGCCAGCAGCTTAATCGGGGGACTAGCGGAATCCCACGAGGGCAATGAGCAGTTCTTC; CDR3aa: CASSLIGGLAESHEGNEQFF
d_gene: NA; v_gene: TRBV6-5; j_gene: TRBJ1-3; abundance: NA; CDR3nt: TGTGCCAGCAGCCACAGGGCTGGAAACACCATATATTTT; CDR3aa: CASSHRAGNTIYF
d_gene: NA; v_gene: TRBV5-1; j_gene: TRBJ2-1; abundance: NA; CDR3nt: TGCGCCAGCAGCTTGGAAGGGTTTTCCTACAATGAGCAGTTCTTC; CDR3aa: CASSLEGFSYNEQFF
d_gene: NA; v_gene: TRBV29-1; j_gene: TRBJ2-2; abundance: NA; CDR3nt: TGCAGCACCTCAGCAAACACCGGGGAGCTGTTTTTT; CDR3aa: CSTSANTGELFF
d_gene: NA; v_gene: TRBV6-5; j_gene: TRBJ1-1; abundance: NA; CDR3nt: TGTGCCAGCAGTTACTCGCCCAGGCTCGACACTGAAGCTTTCTTT; CDR3aa: CASSYSPRLDTEAFF
d_gene: NA; v_gene: TRBV18; j_gene: TRBJ2-7; abundance: NA; CDR3nt: TGTGCCAGCTCCGCGGGTTTTCGGACAGAAAGCGACGAGCAGTACTTC; CDR3aa: CASSAGFRTESDEQYF
d_gene: NA; v_gene: TRBV6-1; j_gene: TRBJ2-7; abundance: few; CDR3nt: TGTGCCAGCAGTGCCACCTACGAGCAGTACTTC; CDR3aa: CASSATYEQYF
d_gene: NA; v_gene: TRBV5-5; j_gene: TRBJ2-1; abundance: NA; CDR3nt: TGTGCCAGCAGCTTGGCGTGGGGGCCAACCAATGAGCAGTTCTTC; CDR3aa: CASSLAWGPTNEQFF
d_gene: TRBD2; v_gene: TRBV5-6; j_gene: TRBJ2-1; abundance: NA; CDR3nt: TGTGCCAGCAGCCTCGGCCATCCTAGCGGGATGTCCTATGAGCAGTTCTTC; CDR3aa: CASSLGHPSGMSYEQFF
d_gene: TRBD1; v_gene: TRBV7-2; j_gene: TRBJ1-4; abundance: NA; CDR3nt: TGTGCCAGCAGCTTAGGGGGACAGAAGAATGAAAAACTGTTTTTT; CDR3aa: CASSLGGQKNEKLFF
d_gene: TRBD2; v_gene: TRBV2; j_gene: TRBJ2-3; abundance: NA; CDR3nt: TGTGCCAGCAGGCCGACTAGCGGGAGTATTACAGATACGCAGTATTTT; CDR3aa: CASRPTSGSITDTQYF
d_gene: NA; v_gene: TRBV4-1; j_gene: TRBJ2-7; abundance: few; CDR3nt: TGCGCCAGCAGCCAAGAGGTAACCGCGTCCGAGCAGTACTTC; CDR3aa: CASSQEVTASEQYF
d_gene: NA; v_gene: TRBV5-1; j_gene: TRBJ2-7; abundance: NA; CDR3nt: TGCGCCAGCAGCTTGTCCCCGGGAGAAACCTACGAGCAGTACTTC; CDR3aa: CASSLSPGETYEQYF
d_gene: TRBD2; v_gene: TRBV29-1; j_gene: TRBJ2-3; abundance: NA; CDR3nt: TGCAGCGTCGCCGCTAGCGGGAGCACAGATACGCAGTATTTT; CDR3aa: CSVAASGSTDTQYF
d_gene: TRBD2; v_gene: TRBV10-3; j_gene: TRBJ2-1; abundance: NA; CDR3nt: TGTGCCATCAGGCGGACTAGCGGGAGCTACAATGAGCAGTTCTTC; CDR3aa: CAIRRTSGSYNEQFF
d_gene: NA; v_gene: TRBV11-2; j_gene: TRBJ1-5; abundance: NA; CDR3nt: TGTGCCAGCAGCCCCCAAGGGGGTTATGGCAATCAGCCCCAGCATTTT; CDR3aa: CASSPQGGYGNQPQHF